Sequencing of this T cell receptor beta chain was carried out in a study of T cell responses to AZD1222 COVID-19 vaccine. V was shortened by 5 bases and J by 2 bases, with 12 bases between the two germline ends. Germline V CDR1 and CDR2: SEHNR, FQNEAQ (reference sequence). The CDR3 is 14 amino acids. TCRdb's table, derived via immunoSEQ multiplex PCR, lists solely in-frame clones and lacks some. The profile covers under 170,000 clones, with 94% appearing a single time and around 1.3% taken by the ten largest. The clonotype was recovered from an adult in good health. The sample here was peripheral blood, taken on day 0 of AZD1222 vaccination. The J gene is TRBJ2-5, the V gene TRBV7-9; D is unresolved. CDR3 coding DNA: TGTGCCAGCAGCCCCCCCGAAGGGCAAGAGACCCAGTACTTC. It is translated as CASSPPEGQETQYF. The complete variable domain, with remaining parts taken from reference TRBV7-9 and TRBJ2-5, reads DTGVSQNPRHKITKRGQNVTFRCDPISEHNRLYWYRQTLGQGPEFLTYFQNEAQLEKSRLLSDRFSAERPKGSFSTLEIQRTEQGDSAMYLCASSPPEGQETQYFGPGTRLLVL.